This T cell receptor beta chain is from a study of blood T cell repertoires in COVID-19 (TCRdb year 2020). Turning to the overall study: Samples covering the acute and convalescent phases of COVID-19 were provided by collaborators in the United States, Italy and Spain. The repertoires were released in a freely available public database meant as a resource for research on the immune response to SARS-CoV-2. The samples were drawn from the first 160 participants of the ongoing ImmuneRACE study and from 1,200 or so subjects provided by 6 global collaborators. Subjects who had been exposed to COVID-19, were actively infected with it, or had recovered from it provided the deeply sampled blood TCRbeta repertoires that made up the dataset. A de-identified subject ID, COVID-19 status, age in years and sex were almost always included in the sample metadata. Where available, HLA class I and class II types were obtained from metadata supplied by the sample provider rather than from assay-based typing. The prospective study material was composed of cDNA or gDNA derived from T cells, B-cell-depleted T cells, or PBMCs. What the work shows at the level of the full study, not this receptor alone: How much clinical and demographic metadata was included differed by source and by participant, and the metadata was provided uncurated.

Another Seattle source contributed samples from volunteer blood donors who had recovered from COVID-19. Each collaborating institution followed its own protocols to collect whole blood in K2EDTA tubes. Collaborator samples were shipped for TCRbeta analysis as frozen whole blood, isolated PBMCs, or DNA extracted from either sample type. Of note for this clone: Its antigen is currently not known. The sample holds no much larger clone one base away, and base qualities are not on file.

For this chain, trimming is 7 bases at the V end and 10 bases at the J end, and the number of junction bases without a gene match is 7. CDR1 and CDR2, looked up from the germline V gene, are MNHEY and SVGAGI. The CDR3 sequence holds 13 residues, the cysteine and phenylalanine included. The DNA shown is the 39-base CDR3, in frame from base 1. The immunoSEQ Assay, a bias-controlled multiplex PCR, was used to amplify TCRbeta CDR3 regions from genomic DNA. The authors' pipeline ran thus. The number of nucleated cells in each sample was estimated by amplification of reference gene primers within the assay. To quantify the absolute abundance of each unique TCRbeta CDR3 rearrangement, sequence reads were collapsed and filtered. For each sample, productive Simpson clonality was calculated as the square root of Simpson's diversity index over productive rearrangements. The table was pulled from immuneACCESS by TCRdb, which kept in-frame rearrangements only. Such tables lose some clones; where checked, under half of the loss comes from unresolved V genes, and the rest has no known cause. For V, J and clone size, that table is used; D and trimming come from the DNA. A total of 200,000 to 250,000 clones appear in this sample, roughly 89% of them only once. The top ten hold about 6% of the sample.

The sequenced sample was peripheral blood. This chain is built from TRBV6-5 and TRBJ1-6; TRBD1 aligns with 7 central bases. This TCR was sampled from a man aged 55 to 69 who had recovered from COVID-19. The CDR3 reads as follows: CASTRQGLSPLHF. The sequenced DNA: TGTGCCAGCACCCGACAGGGATTATCACCCCTCCACTTT.